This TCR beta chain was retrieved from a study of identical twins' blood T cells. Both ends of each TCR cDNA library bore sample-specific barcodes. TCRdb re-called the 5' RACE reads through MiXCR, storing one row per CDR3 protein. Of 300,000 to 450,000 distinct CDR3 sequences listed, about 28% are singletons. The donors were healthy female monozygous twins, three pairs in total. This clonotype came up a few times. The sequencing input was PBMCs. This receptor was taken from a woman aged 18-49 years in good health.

CDR3: CATHGTGLLGNTIYF. In nucleotides, the CDR3 is TGTGCCACCCACGGGACAGGGCTCCTTGGAAACACCATATATTTT. The rearrangement uses TRBV10-3 and TRBJ1-3; 9 nucleotides line up with TRBD1. Looked up from germline, CDR1 is ENHRY and CDR2 is SYGVKD. The CDR3 has 15 amino acids. The J segment lost 3 bases and the V segment lost 10 bases, leaving 10 bases of the junction unmatched.